This T cell receptor (beta chain) originates from a study of blood T cell repertoires in COVID-19. Assay used: immunoSEQ multiplex PCR; TCRdb lists only in-frame clones, some missing. The sample lists 200,000 or so clones, about 85% seen once, with about a tenth in the top ten. Germline lookup yields CDR1 GTSNPN and CDR2 SVGIG (reference sequence). This CDR3 has 13 residues. J gave up 6 bases and V 3 bases, and 2 bases lay outside the gene matches. The chain combines TRBV30 with TRBJ1-6; 7 bases are a match to TRBD1. This clonotype was obtained from a young man who had recovered from COVID-19. Sequencing input: PBMCs or T cells enriched from blood (not recorded which). The CDR3 region has the DNA TGTGCCTGGAGGGGACAGTTTAATTCACCCCTCCACTTT. It codes for CAWRGQFNSPLHF.